This T cell receptor beta chain was identified in a study of kidney transplant recipient with SARS-CoV-2 infection. TCRdb redid the calling of the reads with MiXCR, one entry per CDR3 protein. The repertoire holds 200,000 to 300,000 distinct CDR3 sequences, with 29% as singletons. Germline V lookup: CDR1 KGHSH, CDR2 LQKENI. The CDR3 is made up of 15 amino acids. Trimming pared 0 bases from V and 4 bases from J, leaving 12 bases between. This sequence originates from a male patient between 25 and 39 years old who had COVID-19 and was a kidney transplant recipient. A subset of T cells may come from the graft donor. Sequences were derived from a blood sample, sampled at baseline and on roughly day 120 from a kidney transplant recipient. This chain uses TRBV18 with TRBJ1-1; a weak D match, TRBD1 (6 bases). CDR3 in DNA: TGTGCCAGCTCACCACCGGGGGGCAGGGCCACTGAAGCTTTCTTT. Protein: CASSPPGGRATEAFF.